This T cell receptor beta chain derives from a study of CD8 T cells in ankylosing spondylitis. To note about this clonotype: The antigen is not known.

This CDR3 is 13 amino acids long. Germline CDR1 SEHNR, CDR2 FQNEAQ (reference sequence). V lost 7 bases and J lost 5, with 14 bases in between. Study conclusions and caveats: Disease-associated clones were CD8+ and fairly uncommon in peripheral blood. Apparently characteristic of ankylosing spondylitis blood was a TCR beta motif (under ten highly homologous variants). Matched ankylosing spondylitis synovial fluid reportedly showed significant enrichment of disease-linked clones.

TCR beta libraries were made by quantitative 5'-RACE with molecular barcodes. A single record per CDR3 protein comes from TCRdb applying MiXCR to the 5' RACE reads. The sample lists 750,000 to 850,000 distinct CDR3 sequences; 10% to 15% were seen once. This receptor was taken from a male donor with ankylosing spondylitis. The chain couples TRBV7-9 to TRBJ2-5; no clear D gene. Sequenced: blood, either unsorted or a sorted T cell fraction (not recorded which). In nucleotides, the CDR3 is TGTGCCAGCATTCGGGCTAACGGGGAGACCCAGTACTTC. Its translation is CASIRANGETQYF. Combining the CDR3 with reference TRBV7-9 and TRBJ2-5 gives the whole variable domain DTGVSQNPRHKITKRGQNVTFRCDPISEHNRLYWYRQTLGQGPEFLTYFQNEAQLEKSRLLSDRFSAERPKGSFSTLEIQRTEQGDSAMYLCASIRANGETQYFGPGTRLLVL.